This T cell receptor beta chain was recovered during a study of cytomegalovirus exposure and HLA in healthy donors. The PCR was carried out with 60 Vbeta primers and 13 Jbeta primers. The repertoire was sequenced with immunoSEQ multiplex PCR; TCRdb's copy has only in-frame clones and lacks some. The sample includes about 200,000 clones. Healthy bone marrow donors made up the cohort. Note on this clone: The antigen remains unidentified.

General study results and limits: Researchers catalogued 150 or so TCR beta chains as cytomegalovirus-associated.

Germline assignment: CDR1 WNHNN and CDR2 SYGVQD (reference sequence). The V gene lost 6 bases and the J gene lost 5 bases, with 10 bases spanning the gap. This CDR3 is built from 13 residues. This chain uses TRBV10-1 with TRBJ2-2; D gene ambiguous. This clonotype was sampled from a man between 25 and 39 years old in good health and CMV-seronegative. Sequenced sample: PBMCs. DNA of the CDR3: TGCGCCAGCAGCGCCGGTTGGACCGGGGAGCTGTTTTTT. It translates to CASSAGWTGELFF.